This T cell receptor beta chain was identified in a study of early T cells in non-severe SARS-CoV-2 infection. In the study overall: The sequenced material was bulk RNA from unsorted whole blood, and its chains were unpaired.

Separate cDNA molecules each had unique molecular identifiers attached to them. Via MiXCR, TCRdb re-called the 5' RACE reads, giving one row per CDR3 protein. The table includes about 27,000 distinct CDR3 sequences, approximately 5% detected once. Comment on this clonotype: Its cognate antigen is unknown. One end of the junction does not line up with germline, which may come from a read error.

Findings and caveats of the study: VDJdb-based matching was biased toward anti-spike CD8 responses and missed private and CD4 specificities.

In germline, CDR1 is SGHVS, CDR2 FNYEAQ. This CDR3 is 16 amino acids long. Sequencing was performed on whole blood. The chain joins TRBV7-6 to TRBJ2-1, with 8 bases aligning to TRBD1. The sequence was obtained from an adult who was a healthcare worker with PCR-confirmed SARS-CoV-2 infection or an uninfected control (not recorded which). CDR3 sequence (DNA): TGTGTCAGCAGCCCTTGGGGGACAGGCGGATACAATGAGCAGTTCTTC. The encoded protein is CVSSPWGTGGYNEQFF.